This TCR beta chain was profiled in a study of blood T cell repertoires in COVID-19. Measured with immunoSEQ multiplex PCR; TCRdb has only the in-frame clones, and not every one. The data contain 300,000 or so clones, roughly 87% of them singletons. Participants spanned ages about 18 to 90 years and resided in 24 US areas. Participants had their cohort set by participant-reported clinical history. The CDR3 is made up of 14 amino acids. CDR1 is SGDLS and CDR2 is YYNGEE in the germline V gene. The ends lost 4 bases at V and 3 bases at J; junction bases unmatched: 6. The sample holds one count of this clone.

Specimen: PBMCs or T cells enriched from blood (not recorded which). This receptor was taken from a woman aged 25 to 39 who had recovered from COVID-19. The chain has TRBV9 and TRBJ1-1, with TRBD1 matching over 7 bases. The CDR3 sequence: CASSPNRGDTEAFF. The CDR3 DNA reads as TGTGCCAGCAGCCCCAACAGGGGTGACACTGAAGCTTTCTTT.